Included here is one TCR beta chain sequence, with context. This entry is derived from a study of PD-L1 blockade in urothelial cancer. TCRdb keeps only in-frame clones here, not all; method: immunoSEQ multiplex PCR. The table includes some 25,000 clones, roughly 84% detected once. The starting material was PBMCs, obtained around atezolizumab (anti-PD-L1) treatment. This clonotype was obtained from an older man with urothelial cancer.

The DNA for the CDR3 is TGTGCCAGTAGTACACTGTTTGGCGGACAGGGTTTGACAAAACTGTTTTTT. Protein product: CASSTLFGGQGLTKLFF. This chain uses TRBV19 with TRBJ1-4; 8 bases fit TRBD1. This CDR3 contains 17 residues. Germline trimming cut 4 bases from V and 10 bases from J; bases unmatched to any gene: 17. Germline V lookup: CDR1 LNHDA, CDR2 SQIVND (reference sequence).